The TCR beta chain described here comes from a study of blood T cell repertoires in COVID-19. Study-wide background: Samples representing acute and convalescent COVID-19 were sourced from the United States, Italy and Spain. PBMCs, B-cell-depleted T cells, or T cells provided the cDNA or gDNA that made up the material.

Original processing methods: From reference gene primer amplification, estimates of nucleated cell counts were derived. Repertoires were generated with immunoSEQ multiplex PCR, while TCRdb's copy carries only in-frame clones and drops some. V and J calls and clone size are copied from that table; D and trimming were computed from the DNA. The sample lists 300,000 to 450,000 clones; over 75% were seen once. Participants' reported clinical history set cohort assignment. CDR3 length: 14 residues. Per the germline V gene, CDR1 is MNHEY and CDR2 is SVGEGT. V lost 2 bases to trimming and J lost 6 bases, with 11 bases between them.

The rearrangement joins TRBV6-2 or TRBV6-3 to TRBJ1-5, with TRBD1 as a possible D gene (5 bases). Sequenced: PBMCs or T cells enriched from blood (not recorded which). This TCR was sampled from a man aged 25-45 years who had recovered from COVID-19. CDR3 in DNA: TGTGCCAGCAGTTACACGCGGGGGGTTCAGCCCCAGCATTTT. Translation: CASSYTRGVQPQHF.